This T cell receptor beta chain was identified in a study of OX40 agonist ivuxolimab in advanced cancers. Across the study: A partial response was reached by three patients: one with hepatocellular carcinoma and two with cutaneous melanoma.

The CDR3 is 12 amino acids. The germline V and J ends were trimmed by 1 base and 15 bases, with 17 bases remaining between them. Germline-derived CDR1 and CDR2 are SQVTM and ANQGSEA. Measured with immunoSEQ multiplex PCR; TCRdb has only the in-frame clones, and not every one. The sample shows about 48,000 clones, roughly 81% of them seen only once. The chain employs TRBV29-1 and TRBJ2-3, with D uncertain. The sequencing here drew on CD4+ or CD8+ T cells sorted from blood, taken in a trial of the OX40 agonist ivuxolimab. The TCR originated in an adult with an advanced solid tumor such as melanoma, head and neck, liver or kidney cancer. CDR3 in amino acids: CSVEAGRMPPYF. As DNA, the CDR3 is TGCAGCGTTGAAGCGGGCAGGATGCCCCCATATTTT.